One sample yielded the 5 T cell receptor beta chains listed below, sequenced in a study of early T cells in non-severe SARS-CoV-2 infection (dated by TCRdb to the early 2020s). The library was obtained by 5' RACE. TCRdb names NextSeq 500 as the instrument used. The public reads were run again by TCRdb, first through fastp at Q25 and then through MiXCR, and only productive beta chains were kept. Entries that share a CDR3 protein sequence are merged under the most common genes and DNA. The sample table records some 48,000 distinct CDR3 sequences; approximately 7.5% of these occur just once. In total, the top ten clones hold roughly 6.2% of the sample. The material sequenced was whole blood. Every receptor here comes from an adult who was a healthcare worker with PCR-confirmed SARS-CoV-2 infection or an uninfected control (not recorded which).

This clonotype was found many times. The rearrangement uses TRBV28 and TRBJ1-1, with 7 bases lining up with TRBD1. J lost 0 bases, V lost 7 bases, and 2 bases had no gene match. Germline V gene lookup returns CDR1 MDHEN and CDR2 SYDVKM. The CDR3 extends over 13 amino acids. The CDR3 DNA reads TGTGCCAGCACAGGGGGGGTGAACACTGAAGCTTTCTTT. It codes for CASTGGVNTEAFF. The entire variable domain, with the rest obtained from reference TRBV28 and TRBJ1-1, is as follows: DVKVTQSSRYLVKRTGEKVFLECVQDMDHENMFWYRQDPGLGLRLIYFSYDVKMKEKGDIPEGYSVSREKKERFSLILESASTNQTSMYLCASTGGVNTEAFFGQGTRLTVV.

This clonotype has only a few counts. This sequence joins TRBV20-1 and TRBJ1-1; 7 bases are shared with TRBD1. Germline V lookup: CDR1 DFQATT, CDR2 SNEGSKA (reference sequence). With 6 bases clipped from V and 1 base from J, the junction kept 5 bases outside the gene matches. This CDR3 contains 13 residues. This chain's CDR3 is CSADRVGNTEAFF. CDR3 DNA: TGCAGTGCCGACAGGGTGGGGAACACTGAAGCTTTCTTT.

This clonotype was counted between two and nine times. The rearrangement links TRBV7-6 to TRBJ1-1; TRBD1 aligns across 9 bases. V lost 10 bases to trimming and J lost 5 bases; unmatched junction nucleotides: 8. Germline CDR1 reads SGHVS; CDR2 reads FNYEAQ. This CDR3 has 13 amino acids. This chain's CDR3 is CATKQGARTEAFF. For the CDR3, the DNA is TGTGCCACCAAACAGGGGGCAAGGACTGAAGCTTTCTTT.

This rearrangement joins TRBV11-2 to TRBJ2-3, with 7 bases aligning to TRBD2. The germline V gene has CDR1 SGHAT and CDR2 FQNNGV. Losses at the gene ends were 4 bases for V and 2 bases for J; bases not matched to a gene: 6. This CDR3 contains 15 residues. The CDR3 DNA reads TGTGCCAGCAGCTATGCGGGGGAGCACACAGATACGCAGTATTTT. It codes for CASSYAGEHTDTQYF. The full variable domain, in which reference TRBV11-2 and TRBJ2-3 provide the parts outside the CDR3, is EAGVAQSPRYKIIEKRQSVAFWCNPISGHATLYWYQQILGQGPKLLIQFQNNGVVDDSQLPKDRFSAERLKGVDSTLKIQPAKLEDSAVYLCASSYAGEHTDTQYFGPGTRLTVL.

This clonotype was recorded many times. This rearrangement joins TRBV5-5 to TRBJ2-3, with a weak D call TRBD1 (6 bases). The germline gives CDR1 SGHKS, CDR2 YYEKEE (reference sequence). V was pared by 5 bases and J by 4 bases, with 17 bases between. The CDR3 sequence is 15 residues long. Here the CDR3 DNA reads TGTGCCAGCAGGTCAGGGGTTTTGGCGTCAGATACGCAGTATTTT. Protein: CASRSGVLASDTQYF.